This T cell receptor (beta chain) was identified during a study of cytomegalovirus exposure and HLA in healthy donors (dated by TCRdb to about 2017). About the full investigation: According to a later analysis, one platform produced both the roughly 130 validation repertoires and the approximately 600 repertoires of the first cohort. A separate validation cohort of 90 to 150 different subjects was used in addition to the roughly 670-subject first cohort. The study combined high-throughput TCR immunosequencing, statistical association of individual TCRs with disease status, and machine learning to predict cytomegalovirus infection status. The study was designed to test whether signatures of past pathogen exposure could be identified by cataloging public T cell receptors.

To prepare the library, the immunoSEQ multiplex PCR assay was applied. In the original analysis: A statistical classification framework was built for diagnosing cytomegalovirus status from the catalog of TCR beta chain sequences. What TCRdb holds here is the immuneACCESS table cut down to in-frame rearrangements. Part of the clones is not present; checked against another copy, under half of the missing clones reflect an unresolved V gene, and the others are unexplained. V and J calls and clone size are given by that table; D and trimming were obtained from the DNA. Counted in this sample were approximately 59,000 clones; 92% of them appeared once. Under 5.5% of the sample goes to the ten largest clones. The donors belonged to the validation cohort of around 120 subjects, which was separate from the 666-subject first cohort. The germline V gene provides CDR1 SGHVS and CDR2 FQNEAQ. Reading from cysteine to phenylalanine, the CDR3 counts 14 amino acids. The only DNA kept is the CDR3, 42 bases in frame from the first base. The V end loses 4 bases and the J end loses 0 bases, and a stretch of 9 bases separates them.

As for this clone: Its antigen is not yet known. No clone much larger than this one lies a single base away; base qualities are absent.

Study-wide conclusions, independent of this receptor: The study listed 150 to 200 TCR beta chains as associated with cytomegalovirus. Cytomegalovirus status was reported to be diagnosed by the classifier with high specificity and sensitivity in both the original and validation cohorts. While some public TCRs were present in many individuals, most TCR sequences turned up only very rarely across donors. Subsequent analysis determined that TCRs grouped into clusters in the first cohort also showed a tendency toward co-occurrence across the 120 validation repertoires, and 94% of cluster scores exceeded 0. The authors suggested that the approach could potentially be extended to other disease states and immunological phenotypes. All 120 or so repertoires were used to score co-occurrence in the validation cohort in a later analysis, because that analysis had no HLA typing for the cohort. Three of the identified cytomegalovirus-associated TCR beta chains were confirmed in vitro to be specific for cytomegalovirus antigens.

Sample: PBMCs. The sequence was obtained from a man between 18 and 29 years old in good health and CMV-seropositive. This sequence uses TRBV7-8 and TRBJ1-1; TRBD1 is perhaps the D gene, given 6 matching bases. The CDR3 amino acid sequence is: CASSSDSLNTEAFF. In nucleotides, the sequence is TGTGCCAGCAGCTCGGACAGTTTGAACACTGAAGCTTTCTTT.